Below are 8 T cell receptor beta chains sequenced from a single sample in a study of early T cells in non-severe SARS-CoV-2 infection. TCRdb analysed the 5' RACE reads with MiXCR anew, one entry per CDR3 protein. This repertoire shows more than 25,000 distinct CDR3 sequences, 5% to 6.5% found once; its top ten account for around 1%. Sequencing was performed on whole blood. The receptors shown here come from an adult who was a healthcare worker with PCR-confirmed SARS-CoV-2 infection or an uninfected control (not recorded which).

This clonotype came up a few times. The chain has TRBV7-2 and TRBJ2-1; no firm D call. CDR3 length equals 13 residues. CDR1 is SGHTA and CDR2 is FQGNSA in the germline V gene. The V end was cut by 5 bases, the J end by 4 bases, with 9 bases between. CDR3 DNA: TGTGCCAGCAGCCCCACCTTTTACAATGAGCAGTTCTTC. This encodes CASSPTFYNEQFF.

This clonotype was observed many times. The V and J genes are TRBV13 and TRBJ1-1; D not resolved. The V end was cut by 4 bases, the J end by 1 base, with 4 bases between. Germline V CDR1 and CDR2: PRHDT, FYEKMQ (reference sequence). The CDR3 is 12 residues long. The CDR3 DNA is TGTGCCAGCAGCTACTCGAACACTGAAGCTTTCTTT. Amino acid sequence: CASSYSNTEAFF.

This clonotype was recorded many times. The chain uses TRBV6-6 and TRBJ2-7, with unresolved D. Germline CDR1 and CDR2: MNHNY and SVGAGI (reference sequence). The CDR3 is 13 residues long. Trimming took 7 bases from V and 0 from J, leaving 10 bases between them. In nucleotides, the CDR3 is TGTGCCAGCACCCCCGACAACTCCTACGAGCAGTACTTC. It encodes CASTPDNSYEQYF.

This clonotype was recorded at least ten times. The rearrangement joins TRBV5-6 to TRBJ2-7; D might be TRBD1 (6 bases). V gave up 1 base and J gave up 7 bases, with 12 bases separating them. Per the germline V gene, CDR1 is SGHDT and CDR2 is YYEEEE. This CDR3 is 13 amino acids long. This CDR3 reads CASSLRQAREQYF. CDR3 coding DNA: TGTGCCAGCAGCTTGAGACAGGCCCGGGAGCAGTACTTC.

The J gene is TRBJ2-7, the V gene TRBV20-1, with a possible D match to TRBD2 (5 bases). The CDR3 covers 14 residues. Between the trimmed V and J ends, which lost 7 bases and 0 bases, there was a span of 16 bases. Germline CDR1 reads DFQATT; CDR2 reads SNEGSKA (reference sequence). CDR3 sequence reads: CSVLSGTDSYEQYF. DNA of the CDR3: TGCAGTGTCTTGAGCGGTACTGACTCCTACGAGCAGTACTTC.

Only a few counts were recorded for this clonotype. The V gene is TRBV6-6, the J gene TRBJ1-1, with D perhaps matching TRBD1 (6 bases). The CDR3 sequence is 14 residues long. V was pared by 0 bases and J by 3 bases, with 8 bases between. Germline V CDR1 and CDR2: MNHNY, SVGAGI (reference sequence). The CDR3 loop is CASSYSGGDTEAFF. DNA of the CDR3: TGTGCCAGCAGTTACTCAGGGGGTGACACTGAAGCTTTCTTT.

This clonotype was found many times. V is TRBV7-9 and J is TRBJ2-7; D is tentatively TRBD1 or TRBD2 (6 bases each). The CDR3 consists of 15 residues. V was pared by 3 bases and J by 5 bases, with 17 bases between. Germline lookup yields CDR1 SEHNR and CDR2 FQNEAQ (reference sequence). CDR3 protein: CASSFLRGLLDEQYF. The CDR3 DNA sequence: TGTGCCAGCAGCTTTTTACGGGGGCTTCTGGACGAGCAGTACTTC.

This clonotype was picked up a small number of times. This chain connects TRBV11-2 to TRBJ2-5, with 11 bases that match TRBD1. CDR3 length: 15 amino acids. Germline values: CDR1 SGHAT, CDR2 FQNNGV. With 5 bases clipped from V and 1 base from J, the junction kept 3 bases outside the gene matches. CDR3 amino acids: CASSRDRGIQETQYF. The CDR3 nucleotides are TGTGCCAGCAGCCGGGACAGGGGGATCCAAGAGACCCAGTACTTC.